Below are 3 T cell receptor beta chains sequenced from a single sample in a study of T cell repertoires in cytomegalovirus infection. TCRdb called the reads again in MiXCR, with one record for every CDR3 protein. The sample yields fewer than 550,000 distinct CDR3 sequences, approximately 25% seen once. Sequencing used PBMCs. The source is a human donor in good health (CMV status not recorded). Some clones in this sample may be carry-over from other donors' samples.

The gene calls are TRBV9 and TRBJ2-5, with 10 positions matching TRBD2. This CDR3 has 17 residues. V shed 0 bases, J shed 2 bases, and the junction held 7 bases outside the gene matches. The germline V gene has CDR1 SGDLS and CDR2 YYNGEE. CDR3 protein: CASSVGGSGRWQETQYF. The CDR3 DNA sequence: TGTGCCAGCAGCGTAGGCGGTAGCGGGAGGTGGCAAGAGACCCAGTACTTC.

At least ten counts were recorded for this clonotype. The V and J genes are TRBV7-2 and TRBJ2-7; 10 positions agree with TRBD2. The V segment lost 4 bases and the J segment 2 bases; nucleotides outside the gene matches: 5. CDR1 and CDR2 (germline): SGHTA, FQGNSA. The CDR3 loop spans 15 amino acids. The CDR3 coding sequence is TGTGCCAGCAGCTCAAGGACTAGCGGCGCCTACGAGCAGTACTTC. This encodes CASSSRTSGAYEQYF.

This clonotype was observed a handful of times. The rearrangement links TRBV18 to TRBJ2-1; D call uncertain. The V gene lost 0 bases and the J gene lost 7 bases, with 7 bases spanning the gap. Germline lookup yields CDR1 KGHSH and CDR2 LQKENI. The CDR3 spans 13 residues. The CDR3 DNA is TGTGCCAGCTCACCACCCCATGTTAATGAGCAGTTCTTC. It encodes CASSPPHVNEQFF.